This TCR beta chain was recorded in a study of blood T cell repertoires in COVID-19. About the study: Spain, Italy and the United States supplied samples that represented acute and convalescent COVID-19. PBMCs, B-cell-depleted T cells, or T cells provided the cDNA or gDNA that made up the material.

CDR1 and CDR2 (germline): LNHNV, YYDKDF (reference sequence). Trimming left V 5 bases short and J 4 bases short, with 16 bases between. The CDR3 covers 15 residues. Source study methods: Amplification from reference gene primers served as the basis for estimated nucleated cell counts. Here immunoSEQ multiplex PCR was the method, and the copy in TCRdb shows in-frame clones only, minus some. V, J and clone size were drawn from that table, and D and trimming were deduced from the DNA. Of fewer than 200,000 clones listed, roughly nine tenths are singletons. The chain employs TRBV15 and TRBJ2-3, with D possibly being TRBD1 (6 bases). The sample comprised peripheral blood. The TCR sequence derives from a man aged 18 to 30 who had recovered from COVID-19. This CDR3 reads CATSWHREGADTQYF. The CDR3 DNA reads as TGTGCCACCAGCTGGCACAGGGAAGGCGCAGATACGCAGTATTTT.